The 13 T cell receptor beta chains below all came from one sample that was sequenced in a study of CD8 T cells in Susac syndrome. Roughly 0.45 to 1 ug RNA was reverse transcribed with random hexamers. TCRdb processed the immunoSEQ multiplex PCR reads anew with MiXCR; each CDR3 protein has one entry. This sample has under 85,000 distinct CDR3 sequences, with approximately 95% found just once. Source material: CD8+ T cells from PBMCs. The receptors were sampled from a human donor with Susac syndrome.

This clonotype was seen once. The V and J genes are TRBV12-3 or TRBV12-4 and TRBJ1-1; 10 bases are shared with TRBD1. The CDR3 consists of 17 residues. V was pared by 3 bases and J by 0 bases, with 7 bases of the junction left unmatched. The CDR3 is CASSFRTGGSMNTEAFF. The CDR3, as DNA: TGTGCCAGCAGTTTCCGGACAGGGGGTTCCATGAACACTGAAGCTTTCTTT.

The CDR3 loop is CASSLLQGQPQHF. The DNA of the CDR3 is TGTGCCAGCAGTTTGCTACAGGGGCAGCCCCAGCATTTT. This chain links TRBV28 with TRBJ1-5; 7 bases line up with TRBD1. Losses at the gene ends were 3 bases for V and 7 bases for J; bases not matched to a gene: 3. Germline V gene data show CDR1 as MDHEN and CDR2 as SYDVKM. The CDR3 runs 13 residues.

This rearrangement joins TRBV6-2 or TRBV6-3 to TRBJ2-6; no clear D. Looked up from germline, CDR1 is MNHEY and CDR2 is SVGEGT. CDR3 length equals 14 residues. V was clipped by 5 bases and J by 4 bases, with 9 bases between them. The CDR3 loop reads CASSRVSGANVLTF. CDR3 coding DNA: TGTGCCAGCAGTCGGGTCTCCGGGGCCAACGTCCTGACTTTC.

V usage is TRBV13 and J usage is TRBJ1-1; D perhaps matches TRBD1 (6 bases). This CDR3 is 12 amino acids long. V was trimmed by 6 bases and J by 8 bases, leaving 13 bases between them. CDR1 is PRHDT, CDR2 FYEKMQ, per germline (reference sequence). The CDR3 bases are TGTGCCAGCAGTTTCCGACAGGACGAAGCTTTCTTT. This gives the protein CASSFRQDEAFF. The full variable domain, its missing parts supplied by reference TRBV13 and TRBJ1-1, is AAGVIQSPRHLIKEKRETATLKCYPIPRHDTVYWYQQGPGQDPQFLISFYEKMQSDKGSIPDRFSAQQFSDYHSELNMSSLELGDSALYFCASSFRQDEAFFGQGTRLTVV.

The chain employs TRBV19 and TRBJ2-1; 10 bases map to TRBD1. This CDR3 contains 15 residues. V trimming: 6 bases; J trimming: 5 bases; junction bases outside the gene matches: 7. CDR1 and CDR2 (germline): LNHDA, SQIVND (reference sequence). The CDR3 DNA follows: TGTGCCAGTAGCCCCACGGACAGGGGGGACAATGAGCAGTTCTTC. This encodes CASSPTDRGDNEQFF.

The rearrangement joins TRBV7-9 to TRBJ2-5; D is possibly TRBD1 (7 bases). V lost 5 bases to trimming and J lost 2 bases, with 21 bases between them. CDR3 length equals 17 residues. Germline-derived CDR1 and CDR2 are SEHNR and FQNEAQ (reference sequence). The CDR3 DNA reads TGTGCCAGCAGCCCCGTCGGGAGCAGGGGGAGGCAAGAGACCCAGTACTTC. Its translation: CASSPVGSRGRQETQYF.

This chain connects TRBV27 to TRBJ1-4; 9 bases match TRBD1. The V segment lost 6 bases and the J segment 6 bases; nucleotides outside the gene matches: 5. The CDR3 spans 14 residues. Germline CDR1 MNHEY, CDR2 SMNVEV (reference sequence). DNA for the CDR3: TGTGCCAGCAGCATCCGGGACAGGGATGAAAAACTGTTTTTT. It specifies CASSIRDRDEKLFF.

In DNA, the CDR3 is TGTGCCAGTAGTAGGGTTTTAACTAATGAAAAACTGTTTTTT. As protein: CASSRVLTNEKLFF. V and J are TRBV19 and TRBJ1-4; D gene unclear. Germline CDR1 and CDR2: LNHDA and SQIVND (reference sequence). V was clipped by 4 bases and J by 1 base, with 7 bases between them. This CDR3 has 14 amino acids.

The CDR3 DNA follows: TGTGCCAGCAGATCGTGGGGAGTGGACACCGGGGAGCTGTTTTTT. This encodes CASRSWGVDTGELFF. This chain connects TRBV6-2 or TRBV6-3 to TRBJ2-2, with D possibly being TRBD2 (5 bases). This CDR3 region has 15 residues. Germline V lookup: CDR1 MNHEY, CDR2 SVGEGT. Trimming pared 6 bases from V and 3 bases from J, leaving 14 bases between.

DNA of the CDR3: TGTGCCAGCAGCCAAGCTTTATACTACGAGCAGTACTTC. It yields the protein CASSQALYYEQYF. The chain recombines TRBV3-1 with TRBJ2-7; D gene unclear. The CDR3 length is 13 residues. Looked up from germline, CDR1 is LGHDT and CDR2 is YNNKEL (reference sequence). V shed 1 base and J shed 3 bases, with 7 bases lying between them.

The V gene is TRBV4-1, the J gene TRBJ2-3, with a tentative D call TRBD1 (6 bases). CDR3 size: 14 residues. The V end lost 4 bases, the J end lost 1 base, and 9 bases lay between the germline ends. Per the germline V gene, CDR1 is MGHRA and CDR2 is YSYEKL. CDR3 residues: CASSLQGRTDTQYF. CDR3 sequence (DNA): TGCGCCAGCAGCCTCCAGGGGCGCACAGATACGCAGTATTTT.

DNA for the CDR3: TGTGCCAGCAGTTACAGTCTGGGCAACTATGGCTACACCTTC. This translates into CASSYSLGNYGYTF. The chain combines TRBV6-2 or TRBV6-3 with TRBJ1-2; D gene uncertain. CDR3 size: 14 residues. With 2 bases removed from V and 2 bases from J, the gap between germline ends came to 9 bases. Germline CDR1 MNHEY, CDR2 SVGEGT.

V is TRBV7-8 and J is TRBJ1-5; possibly TRBD1 for D (5 bases). V dropped 5 bases and J dropped 2 bases, with 16 bases sitting between them. Germline-derived CDR1 and CDR2 are SGHVS and FQNEAQ. This CDR3 region has 16 residues. The CDR3 spells CASSPFPGEGNQPQHF. CDR3 bases: TGTGCCAGCAGCCCCTTTCCGGGGGAGGGCAATCAGCCCCAGCATTTT. Full variable domain (outside the CDR3, taken from reference TRBV7-8 and TRBJ1-5): GAGVSQSPRYKVAKRGQDVALRCDPISGHVSLFWYQQALGQGPEFLTYFQNEAQLDKSGLPSDRFFAERPEGSVSTLKIQRTQQEDSAVYLCASSPFPGEGNQPQHFGDGTRLSIL.